Below are 22 T cell receptor beta chains sequenced from a single sample in a study of T cell responses to AZD1222 COVID-19 vaccine. Assay used: immunoSEQ multiplex PCR; TCRdb lists only in-frame clones, some missing. Altogether more than 120,000 clones are present, approximately 88% being singletons, with the ten largest covering under 5.5%. The source material was peripheral blood, sampled 28 days after the second dose of the MenACWY control vaccine. All receptors come from an adult who received the MenACWY meningococcal vaccine as a control.

The chain links TRBV11-3 to TRBJ1-6; 10 nucleotides align to TRBD1. V trimming: 5 bases; J trimming: 6 bases; junction bases outside the gene matches: 7. This CDR3 has 16 residues. The germline gives CDR1 SGHNT, CDR2 YENEEA. The CDR3 sequence is CASSPDRGLGNSPLHF. The CDR3 DNA reads TGTGCCAGCAGCCCAGACAGGGGGCTTGGTAATTCACCCCTCCACTTT.

The chain uses TRBV2 and TRBJ1-3, with 7 nucleotides matching TRBD1. The germline CDR1 and CDR2 sequences are SNHLY and FYNNEI. This CDR3 is 14 amino acids long. Trimming removed 4 bases from V and 4 bases from J; junction bases left unmatched: 4. The CDR3 DNA follows: TGTGCCAGCAGTGGTGCGACAGGGGGAAACACCATATATTTT. As protein: CASSGATGGNTIYF.

This rearrangement joins TRBV5-4 to TRBJ1-1; no definite D call. V lost 4 bases, J lost 7 bases, and 14 bases lay in between. In germline, CDR1 is SGHNT, CDR2 YYREEE (reference sequence). CDR3 length: 13 amino acids. The CDR3 reads CASSQEPDGEAFF. The CDR3 DNA is TGTGCCAGCAGCCAAGAACCCGACGGTGAAGCTTTCTTT.

The chain combines TRBV5-4 with TRBJ1-1, with 7 bases identical to TRBD1. Germline V CDR1 and CDR2: SGHNT, YYREEE (reference sequence). V lost 2 bases to trimming and J lost 4 bases; unmatched junction nucleotides: 8. The CDR3 has 15 residues. Here the CDR3 DNA reads TGTGCCAGCAGCTTTCTACAGGGGTTGAGCACTGAAGCTTTCTTT. This codes for CASSFLQGLSTEAFF.

V gene TRBV5-1 combines with J gene TRBJ2-3; D remains ambiguous. CDR1 is SGHRS and CDR2 is YFSETQ in the germline V gene. Deletions cut 4 bases from V and 1 base from J, with 10 bases between. The CDR3 contains 14 residues. CDR3 nucleotide sequence: TGCGCCAGCAGCCTCCGACTGGGCACAGATACGCAGTATTTT. Translating it yields CASSLRLGTDTQYF.

The genes are TRBV18 and TRBJ2-5; TRBD1 agrees at 7 bases. V lost 4 bases to trimming and J lost 4 bases; unmatched junction nucleotides: 6. The CDR3 spans 14 residues. Germline V CDR1 and CDR2: KGHSH, LQKENI. In DNA, the CDR3 is TGTGCCAGCTCACTAAACACAGGGGCAGAGACCCAGTACTTC. The encoded protein is CASSLNTGAETQYF.

This sequence joins TRBV19 and TRBJ1-4, with D possibly TRBD1 on 5 matching bases. The CDR3 extends over 17 amino acids. Germline CDR1 and CDR2: LNHDA and SQIVND (reference sequence). V lost 7 bases and J 0 bases, leaving 18 bases between the germline ends. The CDR3 nucleotides are TGTGCCAGTAACCCCCAGGGTCGATTTGCAACTAATGAAAAACTGTTTTTT. Its protein is CASNPQGRFATNEKLFF.

This clone was found once. The V and J genes are TRBV11-3 and TRBJ2-7; D call uncertain. V was shortened by 1 base and J by 3 bases, with 10 bases between the two germline ends. The germline V gene encodes CDR1 SGHNT and CDR2 YENEEA. There are 14 residues in the CDR3. The CDR3 DNA reads as TGTGCCAGCAGCTTAGGTCAATCCAGCTACGAGCAGTACTTC. Translating gives CASSLGQSSYEQYF.

V and J are TRBV14 and TRBJ2-3, with 8 bases lining up with TRBD1. J lost 7 bases, V lost 4 bases, and 10 bases had no gene match. This CDR3 is built from 15 residues. Germline CDR1 and CDR2: SGHDN and FVKESK. The CDR3: CASSLRTGFRNTQYF. The CDR3 region has the DNA TGTGCCAGCAGCCTAAGGACAGGGTTTCGGAATACGCAGTATTTT.

This chain links TRBV5-1 with TRBJ2-5; TRBD2 matches 7 bases. The germline CDR1 and CDR2 sequences are SGHRS and YFSETQ. The CDR3 runs to 18 residues. Germline trimming cut 0 bases from V and 5 bases from J; bases unmatched to any gene: 16. The CDR3 sequence is CASSLGLGTLIGGETQYF. The DNA of the CDR3 is TGCGCCAGCAGCTTGGGACTCGGTACTTTGATCGGGGGGGAGACCCAGTACTTC.

J is TRBJ2-2 and V is TRBV2, with D possibly being TRBD1 (5 bases). The germline gives CDR1 SNHLY, CDR2 FYNNEI. CDR3 length equals 15 residues. V was clipped by 4 bases and J by 6 bases, with 15 bases between them. CDR3 in DNA: TGTGCCAGCAGTGTGCAGGAAGGGGCGGCCGGGGAGCTGTTTTTT. This gives the protein CASSVQEGAAGELFF.

This chain connects TRBV9 to TRBJ1-2, with TRBD1 as a possible D gene (6 bases). The CDR3 totals 15 residues. Germline loops: CDR1 SGDLS, CDR2 YYNGEE. The V and J ends lost 0 bases and 4 bases respectively, with 13 bases between them. CDR3 sequence: CASSVGGGTIYGYTF. CDR3 sequence (DNA): TGTGCCAGCAGCGTAGGAGGAGGGACAATCTATGGCTACACCTTC.

This chain connects TRBV5-1 to TRBJ2-2; 10 nucleotides agree with TRBD1. Germline V gene data show CDR1 as SGHRS and CDR2 as YFSETQ. The V segment lost 4 bases and the J segment 2 bases; nucleotides outside the gene matches: 5. The CDR3 sequence is 16 residues long. The DNA for the CDR3 is TGCGCCAGCAGCCTACGGACAGGGGGTAACACCGGGGAGCTGTTTTTT. Translation: CASSLRTGGNTGELFF.

The J gene is TRBJ2-1, the V gene TRBV12-3 or TRBV12-4, with D possibly being TRBD1 (6 bases). The CDR3 contains 12 residues. Between the trimmed V and J ends, which lost 3 bases and 9 bases, there was a span of 9 bases. The CDR3 coding sequence is TGTGCCAGCAGTTTGACAGGAGGTGAGCAGTTCTTC. Translated: CASSLTGGEQFF.

The J gene is TRBJ1-2, the V gene TRBV4-2, with TRBD1 matching over 7 bases. The CDR3 covers 15 residues. The V gene's germline CDR1 is LGHNA and CDR2 YNFKEQ. V trimming: 6 bases; J trimming: 2 bases; junction bases outside the gene matches: 9. This CDR3 reads CASSLTGTENYGYTF. The CDR3 coding sequence is TGTGCCAGCAGTCTCACCGGGACAGAGAACTATGGCTACACCTTC.

This chain connects TRBV4-1 to TRBJ1-4; 8 nucleotides line up with TRBD1. The CDR3 covers 15 residues. After removal of 2 bases from V and 4 bases from J, the junction contained 3 bases not matched to a gene. Per the germline V gene, CDR1 is MGHRA and CDR2 is YSYEKL. CDR3 region: CASSQPDRDNEKLFF. The CDR3 DNA reads TGCGCCAGCAGCCAACCGGACAGGGATAATGAAAAACTGTTTTTT.

The chain recombines TRBV6-2 or TRBV6-3 with TRBJ2-7; 8 nucleotides match TRBD2. The CDR3 extends over 16 amino acids. Trimming removed 2 bases from V and 2 bases from J; junction bases left unmatched: 8. CDR1 is MNHEY, CDR2 SVGEGT, per germline. CDR3 DNA sequence: TGTGCCAGCAGTTACGGGCGGACTAGCAGAGCCTACGAGCAGTACTTC. Translation gives CASSYGRTSRAYEQYF.

In DNA form, the CDR3 reads TGTGCCAGCAGCTTGGAATTGACGGCTGGAAACACCATATATTTT. The encoded protein is CASSLELTAGNTIYF. The chain links TRBV5-6 to TRBJ1-3, with D hard to call. Germline V gives CDR1 SGHDT, CDR2 YYEEEE. The CDR3 covers 15 residues. The V end was cut by 0 bases, the J end by 2 bases, with 9 bases between.

The count of this clone is one. The J gene is TRBJ2-7, the V gene TRBV5-1, with 12 bases matching TRBD1. The CDR3 is made up of 14 amino acids. The V gene end was trimmed by 4 bases and the J gene end by 4 bases; junction bases not matched to a gene: 3. CDR1 SGHRS and CDR2 YFSETQ come from the germline V gene. Written as DNA, the CDR3 is TGCGCCAGCAGCGCGGGACAGGGGGCTTACGAGCAGTACTTC. It yields the protein CASSAGQGAYEQYF.

The chain uses TRBV11-2 and TRBJ1-5, with 7 bases fitting TRBD1. Germline CDR1 and CDR2: SGHAT and FQNNGV. With 5 bases clipped from V and 0 bases from J, the junction kept 7 bases outside the gene matches. The CDR3 sequence is 16 residues long. The CDR3 loop is CASSTGAGDSNQPQHF. CDR3 DNA sequence: TGTGCCAGCAGCACAGGGGCTGGGGATAGCAATCAGCCCCAGCATTTT.

The rearrangement uses TRBV24-1 and TRBJ2-1; 9 nucleotides line up with TRBD1. The CDR3 sequence is 16 residues long. Looked up from germline, CDR1 is KGHDR and CDR2 is SFDVKD. J was trimmed by 6 bases and V by 2 bases; bases with no gene match: 7. CDR3 bases: TGTGCCACCAGTGATTACAAATTGACAGGGGGCAATGAGCAGTTCTTC. As protein: CATSDYKLTGGNEQFF.

The chain has TRBV7-2 and TRBJ1-1; weak D call: TRBD1 (6 bases). This CDR3 contains 16 residues. Germline V gene data show CDR1 as SGHTA and CDR2 as FQGNSA. Trimming pared 3 bases from V and 1 base from J, leaving 15 bases between. The CDR3 is CASSFGVGRGNTEAFF. CDR3 nucleotide sequence: TGTGCCAGCAGCTTTGGTGTCGGCAGGGGGAACACTGAAGCTTTCTTT.